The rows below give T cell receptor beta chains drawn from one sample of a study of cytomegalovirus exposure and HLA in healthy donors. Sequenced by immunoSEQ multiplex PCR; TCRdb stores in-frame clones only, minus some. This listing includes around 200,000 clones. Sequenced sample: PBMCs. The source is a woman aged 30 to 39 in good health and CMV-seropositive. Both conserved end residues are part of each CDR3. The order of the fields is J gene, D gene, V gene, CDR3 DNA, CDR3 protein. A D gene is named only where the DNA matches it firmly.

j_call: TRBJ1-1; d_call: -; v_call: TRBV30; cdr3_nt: TGTGCCTGGAGTGCTCACGGTGGTAACACTGAAGCTTTCTTT; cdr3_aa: CAWSAHGGNTEAFF
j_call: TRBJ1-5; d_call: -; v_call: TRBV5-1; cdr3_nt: TGCGCCAGCAGCTTTGGGGGCTCGAGCAATCAGCCCCAGCATTTT; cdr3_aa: CASSFGGSSNQPQHF
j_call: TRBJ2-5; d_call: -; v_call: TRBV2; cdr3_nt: TGTGCCAGCAGGCCAGACCAAGAGACCCAGTACTTC; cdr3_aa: CASRPDQETQYF
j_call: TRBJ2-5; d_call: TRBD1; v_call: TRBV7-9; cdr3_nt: TGTGCCAGCAGAAAAGGACAGGGGAGGGAGACCCAGTACTTC; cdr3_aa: CASRKGQGRETQYF
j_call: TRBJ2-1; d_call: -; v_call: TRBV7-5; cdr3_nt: TGTGCCAGAAGCCCCCATCCCGGGACTAGCGGGAGGGTATACAATGAGCAGTTCTTC; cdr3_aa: CARSPHPGTSGRVYNEQFF
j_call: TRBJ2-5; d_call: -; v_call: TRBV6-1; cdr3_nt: TGTGCCAGTAGTGTCGTCAGGAGGCAAGAGACCCAGTACTTC; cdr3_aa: CASSVVRRQETQYF
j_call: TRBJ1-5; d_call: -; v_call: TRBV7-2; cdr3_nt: TGTGCCAGCAGCACGTCGGGGCAGCCCCAGCATTTT; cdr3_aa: CASSTSGQPQHF
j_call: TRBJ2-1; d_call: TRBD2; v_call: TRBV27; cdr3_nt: TGTGCCAGCAGTGGGGGGGGGTCCTACAATGAGCAGTTCTTC; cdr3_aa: CASSGGGSYNEQFF
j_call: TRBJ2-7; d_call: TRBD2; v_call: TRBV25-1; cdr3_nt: TGTGCCAGCAGTGCCTACTCTCGGACTAGCGAGTCCTACGAGCAGTACTTC; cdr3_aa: CASSAYSRTSESYEQYF
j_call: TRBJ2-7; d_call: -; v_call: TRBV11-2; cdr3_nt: TGTGCCAGCAAAAATCCGGGGGGCACCTACGAGCAGTACTTC; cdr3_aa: CASKNPGGTYEQYF
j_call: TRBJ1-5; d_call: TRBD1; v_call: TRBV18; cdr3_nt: TGTGCCAGCTCACTCCTAGGGGGCGTGGAGCCCCAGCATTTT; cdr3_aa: CASSLLGGVEPQHF
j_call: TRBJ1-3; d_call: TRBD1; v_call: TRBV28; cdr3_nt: TGTGCCAGCAGTTTATGGGCAGGGACAGCCGGAAACACCATATATTTT; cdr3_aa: CASSLWAGTAGNTIYF
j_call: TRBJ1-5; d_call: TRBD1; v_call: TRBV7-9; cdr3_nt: TGTGCCAGCAGCTACGGGACAGCCGACAATCAGCCCCAGCATTTT; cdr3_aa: CASSYGTADNQPQHF
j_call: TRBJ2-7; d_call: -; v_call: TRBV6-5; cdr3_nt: TGTGCCAGCAGTTATTGGGCCGGCTCCTACGAGCAGTACTTC; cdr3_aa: CASSYWAGSYEQYF
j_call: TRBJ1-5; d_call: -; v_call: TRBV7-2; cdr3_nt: TGTGCCAGCAGCCCTAGTGGCTTAGGCAATCAGCCCCAGCATTTT; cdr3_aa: CASSPSGLGNQPQHF
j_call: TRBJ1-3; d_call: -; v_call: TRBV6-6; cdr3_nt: TGTGCCAGCAGTTACGCGATCTCTGGAAACACCATATATTTT; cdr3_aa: CASSYAISGNTIYF
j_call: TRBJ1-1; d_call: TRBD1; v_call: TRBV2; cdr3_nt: TGTGCCAGCAGAGACAGGGTCATGAACACTGAAGCTTTCTTT; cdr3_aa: CASRDRVMNTEAFF
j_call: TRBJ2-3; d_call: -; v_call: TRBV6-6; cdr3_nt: TGTGCCAGCATGGGGGGGGCCAGCACAGATACGCAGTATTTT; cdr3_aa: CASMGGASTDTQYF
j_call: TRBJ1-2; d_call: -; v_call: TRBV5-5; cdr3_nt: TGTGCCAGCAGCTTGGCGGGGGAGGCTAACTATGGCTACACCTTC; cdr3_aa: CASSLAGEANYGYTF
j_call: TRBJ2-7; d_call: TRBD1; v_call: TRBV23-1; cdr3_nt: TGCGCCAGCCTACCTTTTTTGGGACAGGGGTACTACGAGCAGTACTTC; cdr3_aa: CASLPFLGQGYYEQYF
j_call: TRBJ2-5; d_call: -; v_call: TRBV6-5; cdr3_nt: TGTGCCAGCAGTTACTCAGGGGTTGGGGTAAAAGCGACCCAGTACTTC; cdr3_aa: CASSYSGVGVKATQYF
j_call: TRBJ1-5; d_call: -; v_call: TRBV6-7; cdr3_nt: TGTGCCAGCAGTTTCCCCGGGACTGCCCATCAGCCCCAGCATTTT; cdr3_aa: CASSFPGTAHQPQHF
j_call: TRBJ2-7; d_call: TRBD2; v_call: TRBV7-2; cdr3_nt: TGTGCCAGCAGCTTAAGGCTAGCGGGAGACCTGAGCTCCTACGAGCAGTACTTC; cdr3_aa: CASSLRLAGDLSSYEQYF
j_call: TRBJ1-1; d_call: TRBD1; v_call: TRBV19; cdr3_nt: TGTGCCAGTAGTATTGGGAAGACAGGGGTGACGACTGAAGCTTTCTTT; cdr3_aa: CASSIGKTGVTTEAFF
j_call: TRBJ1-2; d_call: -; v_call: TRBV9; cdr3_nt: TGTGCCAGCAGCGACGGCCGGACAGACTTCCTCTATGGCTACACCTTC; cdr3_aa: CASSDGRTDFLYGYTF
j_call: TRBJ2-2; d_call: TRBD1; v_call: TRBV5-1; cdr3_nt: TGCGCCAGCAGCCCCGGGACAGACACCGGGGAGCTGTTTTTT; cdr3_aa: CASSPGTDTGELFF
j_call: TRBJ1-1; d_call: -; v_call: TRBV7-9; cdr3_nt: TGTGCCAGCAGCTCGCAGGGTTCGGGGAACACTGAAGCTTTCTTT; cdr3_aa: CASSSQGSGNTEAFF
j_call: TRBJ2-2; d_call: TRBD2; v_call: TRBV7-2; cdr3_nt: TGTGCCAGCAGCCCTAGGACTAGCGGGAACGGGGAGCTGTTTTTT; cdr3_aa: CASSPRTSGNGELFF
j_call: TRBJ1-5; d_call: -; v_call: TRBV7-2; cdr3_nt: TGTGCCAGCAGCCTCGGGGGGGATCAGCCCCAGCATTTT; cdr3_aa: CASSLGGDQPQHF
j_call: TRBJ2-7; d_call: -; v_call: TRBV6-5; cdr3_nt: TGTGCCAGCAGTTACTGGGGTAGCGGCTCCTACGAGCAGTACTTC; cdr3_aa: CASSYWGSGSYEQYF
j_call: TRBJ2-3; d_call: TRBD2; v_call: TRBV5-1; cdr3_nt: TGCGCCAGCAGCGCCGGACTAGCGGGAGATACGCAGTATTTT; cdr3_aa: CASSAGLAGDTQYF
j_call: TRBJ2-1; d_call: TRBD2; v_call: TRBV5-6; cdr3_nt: TGTGCCAGCAGCTGGGGGTCGGGAGGGCCTCTTGAGCAGTTCTTC; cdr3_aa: CASSWGSGGPLEQFF
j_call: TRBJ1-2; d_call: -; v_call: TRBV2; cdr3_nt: TGTGCCAGCAGTGGAAAAACAGGGACCGCCTATGGCTACACCTTC; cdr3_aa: CASSGKTGTAYGYTF
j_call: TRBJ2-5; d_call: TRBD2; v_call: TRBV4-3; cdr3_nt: TGCGCCAGCAGCCCGGGACTAGCGGGAGGTCAGGGGGAGACCCAGTACTTC; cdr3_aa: CASSPGLAGGQGETQYF
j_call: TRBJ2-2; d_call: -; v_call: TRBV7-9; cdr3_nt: TGTGCCGGCCCGACAGGACACCGGAACACCGGGGAGCTGTTTTTT; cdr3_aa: CAGPTGHRNTGELFF
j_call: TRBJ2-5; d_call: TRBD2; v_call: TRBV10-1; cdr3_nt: TGCGCCAGCAGCGCCGGGACTAGCGGGAGGGAGACCCAGTACTTC; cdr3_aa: CASSAGTSGRETQYF
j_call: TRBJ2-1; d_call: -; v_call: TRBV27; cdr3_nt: TGTGCCAGCAGGAGTGGGGGGACCAGCTCCTACAATGAGCAGTTCTTC; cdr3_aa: CASRSGGTSSYNEQFF
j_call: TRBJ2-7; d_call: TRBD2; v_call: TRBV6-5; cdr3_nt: TGTGCCAGCAGTTACTCTGGACTAGCGGGAGTCCACGAGCAGTACTTC; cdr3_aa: CASSYSGLAGVHEQYF
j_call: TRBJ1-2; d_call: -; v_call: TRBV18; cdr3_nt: TGTGCCAGCTCACCACGCGGGACCCCTTTGGATGGCTACACCTTC; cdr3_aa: CASSPRGTPLDGYTF
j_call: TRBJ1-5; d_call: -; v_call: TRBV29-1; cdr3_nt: TGCAGCGTTGAGGAGGAGACCTATGGGCCCCAGCATTTT; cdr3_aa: CSVEEETYGPQHF
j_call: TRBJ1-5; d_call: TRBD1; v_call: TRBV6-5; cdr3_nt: TGTGCCAGCAGTGGACAGGGGTCCAATCAGCCCCAGCATTTT; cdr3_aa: CASSGQGSNQPQHF
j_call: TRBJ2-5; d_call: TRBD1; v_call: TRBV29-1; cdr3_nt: TGCAGCGTTGGGGGACAGGGTATGGCCCAGTACTTC; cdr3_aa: CSVGGQGMAQYF